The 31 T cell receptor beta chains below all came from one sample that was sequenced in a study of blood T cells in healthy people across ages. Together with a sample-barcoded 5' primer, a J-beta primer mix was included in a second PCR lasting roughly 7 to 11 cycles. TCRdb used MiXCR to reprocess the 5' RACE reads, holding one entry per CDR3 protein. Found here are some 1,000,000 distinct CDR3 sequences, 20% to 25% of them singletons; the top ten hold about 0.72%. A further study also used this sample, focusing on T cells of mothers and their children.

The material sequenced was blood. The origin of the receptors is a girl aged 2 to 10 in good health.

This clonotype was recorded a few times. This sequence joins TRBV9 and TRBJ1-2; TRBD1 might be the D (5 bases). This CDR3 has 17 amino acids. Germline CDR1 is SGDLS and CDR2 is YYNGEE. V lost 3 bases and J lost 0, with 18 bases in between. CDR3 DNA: TGTGCCAGCAGCGGCCCCCAGGGCCAGGATGCTAACTATGGCTACACCTTC. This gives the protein CASSGPQGQDANYGYTF.

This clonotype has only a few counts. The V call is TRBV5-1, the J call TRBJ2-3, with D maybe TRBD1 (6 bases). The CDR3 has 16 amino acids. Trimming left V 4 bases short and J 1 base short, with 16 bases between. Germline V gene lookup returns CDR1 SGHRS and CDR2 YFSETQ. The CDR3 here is CASSAMTGGGTDTQYF. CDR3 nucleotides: TGCGCCAGCAGCGCGATGACAGGAGGAGGCACAGATACGCAGTATTTT.

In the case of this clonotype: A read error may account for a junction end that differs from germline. The CDR3 region is CASSQGLNF. The CDR3 DNA reads TGTGCCAGCTCGCAGGGTCTAAACTTC. This chain joins TRBV6-6 and TRBJ1-2; D is perhaps TRBD1 (5 bases). CDR3 length equals 9 residues. Per the germline V gene, CDR1 is MNHNY and CDR2 is SVGAGI (reference sequence).

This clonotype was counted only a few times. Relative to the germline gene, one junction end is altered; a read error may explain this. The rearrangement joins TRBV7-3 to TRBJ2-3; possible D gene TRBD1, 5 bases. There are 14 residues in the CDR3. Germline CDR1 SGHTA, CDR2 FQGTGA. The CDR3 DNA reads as TGTGCCAGCAGCTCCACAGGAATCGCAGACACGCAGTATTTT. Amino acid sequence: CASSSTGIADTQYF. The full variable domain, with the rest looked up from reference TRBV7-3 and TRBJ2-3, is GAGVSQTPSNKVTEKGKYVELRCDPISGHTALYWYRQSLGQGPEFLIYFQGTGAADDSGLPNDRFFAVRPEGSVSTLKIQRTERGDSAVYLCASSSTGIADTQYFGPGTRLTVL.

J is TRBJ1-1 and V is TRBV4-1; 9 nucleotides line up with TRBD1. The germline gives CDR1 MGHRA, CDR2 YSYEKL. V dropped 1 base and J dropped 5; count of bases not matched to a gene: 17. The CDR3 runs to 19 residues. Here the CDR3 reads CASSQGAIGTGISETEAFF. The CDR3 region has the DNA TGCGCCAGCAGCCAAGGAGCAATAGGGACAGGGATTTCGGAAACTGAAGCTTTCTTT.

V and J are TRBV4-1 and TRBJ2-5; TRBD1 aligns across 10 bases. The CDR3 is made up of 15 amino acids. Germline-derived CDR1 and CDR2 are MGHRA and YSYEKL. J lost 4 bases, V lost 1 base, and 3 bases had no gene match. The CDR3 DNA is TGCGCCAGCAGCCAAGTTAGGGACAGGGGAGAGACCCAGTACTTC. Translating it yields CASSQVRDRGETQYF.

The CDR3 is CASSARQRDYEQYF. The CDR3 DNA reads TGTGCCAGCAGCGCCAGACAGAGAGATTACGAGCAGTACTTC. The chain links TRBV9 to TRBJ2-7; possibly TRBD1 for D (5 bases). With 3 bases removed from V and 4 bases from J, the gap between germline ends came to 14 bases. This CDR3 contains 14 residues. CDR1 is SGDLS and CDR2 is YYNGEE in the germline V gene.

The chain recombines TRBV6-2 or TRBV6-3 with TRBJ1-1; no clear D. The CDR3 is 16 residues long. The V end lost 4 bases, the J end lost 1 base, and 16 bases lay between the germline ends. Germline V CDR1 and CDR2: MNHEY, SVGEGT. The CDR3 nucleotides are TGTGCCAGCAGTTGGCTCCTAAGTCATCAGAACACTGAAGCTTTCTTT. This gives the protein CASSWLLSHQNTEAFF.

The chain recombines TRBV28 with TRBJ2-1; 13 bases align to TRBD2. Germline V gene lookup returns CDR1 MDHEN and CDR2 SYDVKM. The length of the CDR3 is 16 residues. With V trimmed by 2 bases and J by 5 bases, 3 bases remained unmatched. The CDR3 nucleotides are TGTGCCAGCAGTTTAGGACTAGCGGGAGTACACAATGAGCAGTTCTTC. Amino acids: CASSLGLAGVHNEQFF. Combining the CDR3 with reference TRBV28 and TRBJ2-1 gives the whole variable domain DVKVTQSSRYLVKRTGEKVFLECVQDMDHENMFWYRQDPGLGLRLIYFSYDVKMKEKGDIPEGYSVSREKKERFSLILESASTNQTSMYLCASSLGLAGVHNEQFFGPGTRLTVL.

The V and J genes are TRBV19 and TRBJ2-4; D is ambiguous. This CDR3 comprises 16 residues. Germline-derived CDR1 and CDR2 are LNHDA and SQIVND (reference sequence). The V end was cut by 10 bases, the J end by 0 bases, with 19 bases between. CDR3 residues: CATQTQELLAKNIQYF. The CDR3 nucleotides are TGTGCCACCCAAACCCAGGAGTTACTAGCCAAAAACATTCAGTACTTC.

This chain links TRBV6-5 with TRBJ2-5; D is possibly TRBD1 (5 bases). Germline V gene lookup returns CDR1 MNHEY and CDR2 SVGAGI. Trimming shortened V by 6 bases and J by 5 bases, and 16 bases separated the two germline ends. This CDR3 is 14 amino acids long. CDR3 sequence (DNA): TGTGCCAGCAGCTGGGGCCGCGAGTCGGAGACCCAGTACTTC. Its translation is CASSWGRESETQYF.

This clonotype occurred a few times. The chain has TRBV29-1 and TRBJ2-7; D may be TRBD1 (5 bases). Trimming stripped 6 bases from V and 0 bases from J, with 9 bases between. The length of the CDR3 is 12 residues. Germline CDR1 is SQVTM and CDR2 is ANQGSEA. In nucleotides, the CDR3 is TGCAGCGTATCACAGGACTCCTACGAGCAGTACTTC. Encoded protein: CSVSQDSYEQYF.

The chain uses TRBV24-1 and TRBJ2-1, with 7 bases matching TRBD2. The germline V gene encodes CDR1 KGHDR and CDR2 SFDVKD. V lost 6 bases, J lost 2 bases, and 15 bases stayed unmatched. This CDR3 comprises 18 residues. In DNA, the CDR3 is TGTGCCACCAGTCCCCTCAAAACTAGCGTCGGAACCTACAATGAGCAGTTCTTC. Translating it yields CATSPLKTSVGTYNEQFF.

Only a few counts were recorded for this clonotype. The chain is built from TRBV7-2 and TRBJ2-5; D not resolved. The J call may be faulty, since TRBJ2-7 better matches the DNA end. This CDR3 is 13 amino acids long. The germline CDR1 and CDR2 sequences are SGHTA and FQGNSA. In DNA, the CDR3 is TGTGCCAGCAGCTTAGGGCCAGAAGGCGAGCAGTACTTC. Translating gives CASSLGPEGEQYF.

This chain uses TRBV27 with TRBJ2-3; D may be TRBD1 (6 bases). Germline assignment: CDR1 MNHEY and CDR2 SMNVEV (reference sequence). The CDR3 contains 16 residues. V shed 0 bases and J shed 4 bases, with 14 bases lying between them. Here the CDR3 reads CASSLSTGLGADTQYF. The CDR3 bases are TGTGCCAGCAGTTTATCGACAGGTCTCGGGGCAGATACGCAGTATTTT.

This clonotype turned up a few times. CDR3 DNA sequence: TGTGCCAGCGTTACTTCGGGGGGGTTCAATGAGCAGTTCTTC. Translation gives CASVTSGGFNEQFF. The gene calls are TRBV12-3 or TRBV12-4 and TRBJ2-5, with 8 nucleotides matching TRBD2. With the DNA end fitting TRBJ2-1 better, the J assignment may be wrong. This CDR3 region has 14 residues.

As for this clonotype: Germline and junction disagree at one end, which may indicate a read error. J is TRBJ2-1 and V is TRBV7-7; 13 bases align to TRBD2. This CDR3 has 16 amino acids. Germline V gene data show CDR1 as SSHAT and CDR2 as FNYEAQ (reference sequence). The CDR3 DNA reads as TGTGCTAGCAGCTTAGGACTAGCGGGAGTTAGCAATGAGCAGTTCTTC. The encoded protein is CASSLGLAGVSNEQFF.

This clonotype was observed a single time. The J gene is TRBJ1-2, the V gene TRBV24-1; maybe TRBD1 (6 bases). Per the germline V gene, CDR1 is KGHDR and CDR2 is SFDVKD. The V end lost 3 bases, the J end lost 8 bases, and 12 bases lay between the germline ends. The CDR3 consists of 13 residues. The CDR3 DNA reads TGTGCCACCAGTGATAACAGGGCGCGGGGCTACACCTTC. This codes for CATSDNRARGYTF.

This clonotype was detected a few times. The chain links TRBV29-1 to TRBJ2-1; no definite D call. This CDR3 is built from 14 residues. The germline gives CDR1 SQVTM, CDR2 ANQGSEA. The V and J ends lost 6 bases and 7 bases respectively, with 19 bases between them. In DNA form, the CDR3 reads TGCAGCGTAGTTGACACTTTCTCCTCGAATGAGCAGTTCTTC. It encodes CSVVDTFSSNEQFF.

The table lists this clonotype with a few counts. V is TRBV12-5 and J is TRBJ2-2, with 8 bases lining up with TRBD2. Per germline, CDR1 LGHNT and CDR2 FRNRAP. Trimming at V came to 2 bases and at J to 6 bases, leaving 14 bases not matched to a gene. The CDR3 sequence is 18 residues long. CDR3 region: CASGLPPDSGARAGELFF. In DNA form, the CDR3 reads TGTGCTAGTGGTTTGCCCCCTGATAGCGGGGCAAGAGCCGGGGAGCTGTTTTTT.

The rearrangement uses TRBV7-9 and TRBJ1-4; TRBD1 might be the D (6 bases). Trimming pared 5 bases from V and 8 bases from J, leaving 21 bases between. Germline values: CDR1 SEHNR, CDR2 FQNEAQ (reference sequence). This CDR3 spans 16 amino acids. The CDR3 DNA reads TGTGCCAGCAGCCCGTCGACCGGGACACTAGCCGAAAAACTGTTTTTT. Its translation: CASSPSTGTLAEKLFF.

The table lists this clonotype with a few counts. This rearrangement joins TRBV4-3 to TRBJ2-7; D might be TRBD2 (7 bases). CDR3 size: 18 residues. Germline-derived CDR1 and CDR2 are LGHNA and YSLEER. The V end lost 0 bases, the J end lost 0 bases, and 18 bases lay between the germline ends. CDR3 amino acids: CASSQDRGGPMASYEQYF. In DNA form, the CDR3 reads TGCGCCAGCAGCCAAGATAGGGGGGGGCCGATGGCCTCCTACGAGCAGTACTTC.

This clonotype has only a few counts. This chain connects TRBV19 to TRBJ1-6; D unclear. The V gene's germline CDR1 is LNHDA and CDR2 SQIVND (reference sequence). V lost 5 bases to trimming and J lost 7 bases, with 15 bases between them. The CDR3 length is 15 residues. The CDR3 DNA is TGTGCCAGTAGTGCGGAAGGTAGTTGGAATTCACCCCTCCACTTT. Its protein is CASSAEGSWNSPLHF.

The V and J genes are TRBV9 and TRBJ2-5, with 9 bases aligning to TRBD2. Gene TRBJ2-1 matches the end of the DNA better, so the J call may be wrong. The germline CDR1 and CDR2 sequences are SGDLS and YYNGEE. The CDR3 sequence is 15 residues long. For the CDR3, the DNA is TGTGCCAGCAGCGAGTCTAGCGGGATGTACAATGAGCAGTTCTTC. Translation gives CASSESSGMYNEQFF.

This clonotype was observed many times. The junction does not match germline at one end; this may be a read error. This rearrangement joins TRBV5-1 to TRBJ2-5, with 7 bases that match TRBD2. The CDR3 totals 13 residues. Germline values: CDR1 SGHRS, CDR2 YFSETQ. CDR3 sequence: CASSRGLEETQYF. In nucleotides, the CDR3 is TGTGCCAGCAGCCGTGGACTAGAAGAGACCCAGTACTTC.

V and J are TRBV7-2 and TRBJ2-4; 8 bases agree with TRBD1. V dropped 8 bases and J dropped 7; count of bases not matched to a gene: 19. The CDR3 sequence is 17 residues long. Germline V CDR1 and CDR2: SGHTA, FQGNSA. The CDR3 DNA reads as TGTGCCAGCGCCCCAAGGGGAATCACAGGGGGTCACAACATTCAGTACTTC. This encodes CASAPRGITGGHNIQYF.

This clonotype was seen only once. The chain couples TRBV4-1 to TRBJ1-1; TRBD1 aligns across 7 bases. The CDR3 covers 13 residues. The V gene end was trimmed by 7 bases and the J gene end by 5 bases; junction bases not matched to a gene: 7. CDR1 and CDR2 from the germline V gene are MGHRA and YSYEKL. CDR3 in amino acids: CASIDRERTEAFF. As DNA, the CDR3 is TGCGCCAGCATAGACAGGGAGAGAACTGAAGCTTTCTTT.

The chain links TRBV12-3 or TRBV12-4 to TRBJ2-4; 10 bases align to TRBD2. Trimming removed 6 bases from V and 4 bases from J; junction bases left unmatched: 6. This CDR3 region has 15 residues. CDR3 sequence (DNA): TGTGCCAGCAGGAAAGCGGGAGGGGATAAAAACATTCAGTACTTC. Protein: CASRKAGGDKNIQYF.

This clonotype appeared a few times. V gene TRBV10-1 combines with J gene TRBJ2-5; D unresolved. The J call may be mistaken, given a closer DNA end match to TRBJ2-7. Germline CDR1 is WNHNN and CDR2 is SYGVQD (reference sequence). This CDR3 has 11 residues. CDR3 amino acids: CASTPAYEQYF. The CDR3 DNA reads TGCGCCAGCACCCCAGCGTACGAGCAGTACTTC.

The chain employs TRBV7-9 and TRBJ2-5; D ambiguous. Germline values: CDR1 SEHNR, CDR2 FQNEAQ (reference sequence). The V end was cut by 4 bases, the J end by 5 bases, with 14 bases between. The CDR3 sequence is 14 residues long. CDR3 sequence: CASSSSQPPETQYF. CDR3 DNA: TGTGCCAGCAGCTCCTCCCAGCCGCCGGAGACCCAGTACTTC.

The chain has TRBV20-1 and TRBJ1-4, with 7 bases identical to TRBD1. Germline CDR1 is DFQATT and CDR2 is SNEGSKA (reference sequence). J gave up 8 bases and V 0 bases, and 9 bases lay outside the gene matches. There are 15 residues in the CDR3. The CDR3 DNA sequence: TGCAGTGCTAGAGATCGAAAGGGGGCAATAGAAAAACTGTTTTTT. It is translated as CSARDRKGAIEKLFF.